What follows is one TCR beta chain and its context. The entry originates in a study of OX40 agonist ivuxolimab in advanced cancers. The length of the CDR3 is 14 residues. The germline V and J ends were trimmed by 3 bases and 4 bases, with 12 bases remaining between them. Germline values: CDR1 MDHEN, CDR2 SYDVKM. TCRdb keeps only in-frame clones here, not all; method: immunoSEQ multiplex PCR. The table shows several thousand clones, with about 94% occurring only once. This TCR was recovered from an adult with an advanced solid tumor such as melanoma, head and neck, liver or kidney cancer. The source was CD4+ or CD8+ T cells sorted from blood, collected in a trial of the OX40 agonist ivuxolimab. The gene calls are TRBV28 and TRBJ2-5, with D possibly being TRBD1 or TRBD2 (5 bases each). The CDR3 reads CASSFYRDGETQYF. The CDR3 nucleotides are TGTGCCAGCAGTTTTTACCGGGACGGAGAGACCCAGTACTTC.